Listed here are 20 T cell receptor beta chains from one sample, sequenced in a study of control samples from healthy donors and cancer patients. Only in-frame clones appear in the TCRdb table, and some are missing; sequencing was by immunoSEQ multiplex PCR. The repertoire holds 150,000 to 200,000 clones, with approximately 86% as singletons. Sequenced input: blood. The receptors derive from a man younger than 30 in good health.

The V call is TRBV5-4, the J call TRBJ2-3, with D tentatively TRBD1 or TRBD2 (5 bases each). In germline, CDR1 is SGHNT, CDR2 YYREEE (reference sequence). The length of the CDR3 is 14 residues. Trimming stripped 3 bases from V and 6 bases from J, with 14 bases between. This CDR3 reads CASSSVVEGDTQYF. The CDR3 region has the DNA TGTGCCAGCAGCTCGGTTGTCGAGGGGGATACGCAGTATTTT.

This rearrangement joins TRBV4-1 to TRBJ2-1; 8 nucleotides agree with TRBD2. The ends lost 0 bases at V and 7 bases at J; junction bases unmatched: 8. The CDR3 totals 16 residues. CDR1 is MGHRA and CDR2 is YSYEKL in the germline V gene. CDR3 in DNA: TGCGCCAGCAGCCAAGAAACTTCCGGGGGGGGTAATGAGCAGTTCTTC. Protein sequence: CASSQETSGGGNEQFF.

The CDR3 DNA sequence: TGTGCCAGCAGCTTAGGGTCGGCGGGGGGCCAAGAGACCCAGTACTTC. Translating it yields CASSLGSAGGQETQYF. The gene calls are TRBV7-2 and TRBJ2-5; 8 nucleotides line up with TRBD2. Looked up from germline, CDR1 is SGHTA and CDR2 is FQGNSA. With 1 base clipped from V and 1 base from J, the junction kept 5 bases outside the gene matches. This CDR3 contains 16 residues.

The rearrangement links TRBV7-6 to TRBJ1-6, with D possibly TRBD1 on 5 matching bases. This CDR3 is 15 amino acids long. V lost 3 bases and J lost 10, with 16 bases in between. CDR1 is SGHVS and CDR2 is FNYEAQ in the germline V gene. Here the CDR3 DNA reads TGTGCCAGCAGCTTGGAGGGAGGCCGGGGGTCACCCCTCCACTTT. It yields the protein CASSLEGGRGSPLHF. The full variable domain, its missing parts supplied by reference TRBV7-6 and TRBJ1-6, is GAGVSQSPRYKVTKRGQDVALRCDPISGHVSLYWYRQALGQGPEFLTYFNYEAQQDKSGLPNDRFSAERPEGSISTLTIQRTEQRDSAMYRCASSLEGGRGSPLHFGNGTRLTVT.

The CDR3 sequence: CASSRGSNTDTQYF. As DNA, the CDR3 is TGTGCCAGCAGCCGGGGGAGTAACACAGATACGCAGTATTTT. The chain combines TRBV5-8 with TRBJ2-3; D is possibly TRBD2 (6 bases). Trimming removed 4 bases at V and 2 bases at J, with 11 bases between. The CDR3 covers 14 residues. Looked up from germline, CDR1 is SGHTS and CDR2 is YDEGEE.

J is TRBJ2-1 and V is TRBV19, with 7 bases matching TRBD1. Germline V gene sequence: CDR1 LNHDA, CDR2 SQIVND (reference sequence). After removal of 6 bases from V and 5 bases from J, the junction contained 4 bases not matched to a gene. The CDR3 is 13 amino acids. CDR3 amino acids: CASSRTGDNEQFF. The CDR3 nucleotides read TGTGCCAGTAGCCGGACAGGCGACAATGAGCAGTTCTTC.

The chain is built from TRBV9 and TRBJ2-7; D not resolved. The CDR3 has 13 residues. V lost 4 bases, J lost 2 bases, and 10 bases lay in between. Germline V gene lookup returns CDR1 SGDLS and CDR2 YYNGEE. The CDR3 coding sequence is TGTGCCAGCAGCCCTACGTGGGCCTACGAGCAGTACTTC. Amino acids: CASSPTWAYEQYF.

V gene TRBV7-9 combines with J gene TRBJ2-2; maybe TRBD2 (5 bases). V gave up 1 base and J gave up 3 bases, with 12 bases separating them. Per the germline V gene, CDR1 is SEHNR and CDR2 is FQNEAQ (reference sequence). The CDR3 loop spans 16 amino acids. CDR3 in DNA: TGTGCCAGCAGCTTAGGCCTAGCAGGCTACACCGGGGAGCTGTTTTTT. Its translation is CASSLGLAGYTGELFF.

DNA for the CDR3: TGTGCCAGCAGCTTACCTCCCGGGAAGACCCAGTACTTC. It codes for CASSLPPGKTQYF. This sequence joins TRBV13 and TRBJ2-5, with D possibly being TRBD2 (5 bases). Germline CDR1 PRHDT, CDR2 FYEKMQ (reference sequence). This CDR3 comprises 13 residues. V was clipped by 2 bases and J by 6 bases, with 10 bases between them.

This clone was counted once. The rearrangement uses TRBV9 and TRBJ1-4, with TRBD1 identical over 7 bases. With V trimmed by 3 bases and J by 6 bases, 8 bases remained unmatched. The CDR3 has 15 amino acids. Germline CDR1 and CDR2: SGDLS and YYNGEE. CDR3 in DNA: TGTGCCAGCAGCGAGGCCGGGACAGTTGATGAAAAACTGTTTTTT. Protein: CASSEAGTVDEKLFF.

The chain combines TRBV18 with TRBJ2-1, with 9 bases that match TRBD1. Per germline, CDR1 KGHSH and CDR2 LQKENI. The trim removed 5 bases at V and 9 bases at J, leaving 8 bases unmatched. The CDR3 consists of 14 residues. CDR3 sequence: CASSTGTGRVEQFF. CDR3 nucleotides: TGTGCCAGCTCAACCGGGACAGGGAGGGTTGAGCAGTTCTTC.

The V gene is TRBV7-3, the J gene TRBJ2-2; TRBD2 matches at 8 bases. V gave up 0 bases and J gave up 5 bases; unmatched junction bases: 11. Germline loops: CDR1 SGHTA, CDR2 FQGTGA. This CDR3 has 18 amino acids. The CDR3, as DNA: TGTGCCAGCAGCTTAACCGTCTGGGGTAGCGGGGTTACCGGGGAGCTGTTTTTT. Translating it yields CASSLTVWGSGVTGELFF.

This chain uses TRBV11-3 with TRBJ1-2; D not resolved. This CDR3 region has 13 residues. In germline, CDR1 is SGHNT, CDR2 YENEEA. V lost 1 base and J lost 7, with 10 bases in between. The chain's CDR3 is CASSLVRLGGYTF. The CDR3 nucleotides read TGTGCCAGCAGCTTAGTCAGGCTGGGTGGCTACACCTTC.

V usage is TRBV29-1 and J usage is TRBJ2-2; 10 bases fit TRBD1. V shed 6 bases and J 0 bases; nucleotides not matched to a gene: 1. CDR3 size: 14 residues. In germline, CDR1 is SQVTM, CDR2 ANQGSEA. CDR3 coding DNA: TGCAGCGTCGGACAGGGGGCGAACACCGGGGAGCTGTTTTTT. This encodes CSVGQGANTGELFF.

This clone was recorded only once. V and J are TRBV18 and TRBJ1-1; possible D gene TRBD1, 5 bases. In germline, CDR1 is KGHSH, CDR2 LQKENI. The CDR3 consists of 15 residues. V lost 3 bases and J 1 base, leaving 12 bases between the germline ends. The CDR3 loop is CASSPNQGENTEAFF. The CDR3 nucleotides are TGTGCCAGCTCACCCAATCAGGGAGAGAACACTGAAGCTTTCTTT.

The rearrangement joins TRBV7-2 to TRBJ2-2, with 8 bases identical to TRBD2. V trimming: 5 bases; J trimming: 2 bases; junction bases outside the gene matches: 4. The CDR3 runs 15 residues. The germline gives CDR1 SGHTA, CDR2 FQGNSA. The CDR3 DNA follows: TGTGCCAGCAGCACCAGCGGGGGTAACACCGGGGAGCTGTTTTTT. This encodes CASSTSGGNTGELFF.

The rearrangement uses TRBV4-1 and TRBJ2-7; tentatively, D is TRBD1 (6 bases). CDR1 is MGHRA and CDR2 is YSYEKL in the germline V gene. The CDR3 has 15 amino acids. V dropped 1 base and J dropped 3 bases, with 13 bases sitting between them. CDR3: CASSQVQGTGYEQYF. CDR3 coding DNA: TGCGCCAGCAGCCAAGTTCAGGGGACGGGCTACGAGCAGTACTTC.

The chain links TRBV7-2 to TRBJ1-1; D possibly corresponds to TRBD1 (5 bases). The CDR3 length is 14 residues. Germline CDR1 and CDR2: SGHTA and FQGNSA. V was trimmed by 2 bases and J by 11 bases, leaving 18 bases between them. The CDR3 region is CASSLSGWGGSAFF. For the CDR3, the DNA is TGTGCCAGCAGCTTATCCGGTTGGGGCGGGAGTGCTTTCTTT.

The chain uses TRBV28 and TRBJ1-5; 7 bases align to TRBD1. Germline CDR1 is MDHEN and CDR2 is SYDVKM. With 5 bases clipped from V and 5 bases from J, the junction kept 6 bases outside the gene matches. The CDR3 spans 14 residues. This CDR3 reads CASSAGGGHQPQHF. In nucleotides, the CDR3 is TGTGCCAGCAGTGCAGGGGGGGGGCATCAGCCCCAGCATTTT.

CDR3 protein: CASSIGLSNTGELFF. Here the CDR3 DNA reads TGTGCCAGTAGTATCGGCCTCTCGAACACCGGGGAGCTGTTTTTT. This chain connects TRBV19 to TRBJ2-2; D is unclear. In germline, CDR1 is LNHDA, CDR2 SQIVND (reference sequence). CDR3 length: 15 amino acids. V was cut by 3 bases and J by 0 bases, with 8 bases left in between. Filled out from reference TRBV19 and TRBJ2-2, the complete variable domain reads DGGITQSPKYLFRKEGQNVTLSCEQNLNHDAMYWYRQDPGQGLRLIYYSQIVNDFQKGDIAEGYSVSREKKESFPLTVTSAQKNPTAFYLCASSIGLSNTGELFFGEGSRLTVL.